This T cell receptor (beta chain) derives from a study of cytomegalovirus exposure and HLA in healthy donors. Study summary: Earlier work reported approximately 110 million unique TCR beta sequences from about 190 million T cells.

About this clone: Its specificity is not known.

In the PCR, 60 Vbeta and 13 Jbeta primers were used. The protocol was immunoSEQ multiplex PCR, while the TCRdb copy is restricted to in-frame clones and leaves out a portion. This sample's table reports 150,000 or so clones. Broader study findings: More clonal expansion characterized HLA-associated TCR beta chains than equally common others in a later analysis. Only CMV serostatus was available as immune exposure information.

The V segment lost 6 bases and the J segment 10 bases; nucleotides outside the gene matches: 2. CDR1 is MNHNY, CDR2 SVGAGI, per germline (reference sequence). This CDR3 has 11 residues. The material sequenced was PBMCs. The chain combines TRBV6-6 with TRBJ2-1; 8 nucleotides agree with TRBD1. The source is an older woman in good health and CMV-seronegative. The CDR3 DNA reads TGTGCCAGCAGCCAGGGGGCGGAGCAGTTCTTC. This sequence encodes CASSQGAEQFF.